This record looks at one T cell receptor beta chain sequence and its context. The antigen remains unidentified. This sample was included in a study of T-cell reconstitution after alpha-beta-depleted transplantation in children. Study-level results: Alpha-beta T cells about two months after transplant reportedly derived from several hundred expanded graft clones. The origin of high day-60 TCRbeta diversity in some patients lay in surviving recipient T cells and thymic progenitors. After one year, T-cell counts and TCRbeta diversity mostly came from new T cells.

Per the germline V gene, CDR1 is SGHDN and CDR2 is FVKESK. V shed 4 bases, J shed 5 bases, and the junction held 4 bases outside the gene matches. This CDR3 has 15 amino acids. This sample's TCRbeta library carried unique molecular identifier barcodes. From the PCR reads, TCRdb called clonotypes with MiXCR, one entry per CDR3 protein. The table includes 700,000 to 850,000 distinct CDR3 sequences, 16% detected once. This receptor was taken from a male patient under 18 who had a stem cell transplant for acute lymphoblastic leukemia, so the T cells may come from the graft donor. The sequencing here drew on PBMCs, mostly from graft donor cells, taken 360 days after TCRalphabeta/CD19-depleted stem cell transplant. This chain links TRBV14 with TRBJ2-5, with 13 bases that match TRBD2. The CDR3 region is CASSRGTSGAETQYF. CDR3 nucleotide sequence: TGTGCCAGCAGCCGGGGGACTAGCGGGGCGGAGACCCAGTACTTC.